A selection of T cell receptor beta chains follows, all from one sample in a study of T cell responses to AZD1222 COVID-19 vaccine. The assay was immunoSEQ multiplex PCR, and TCRdb's table has in-frame clones only and misses some. The sample comprises about 75,000 clones, around 88% of which are singletons, and more than 8.5% rests with the top ten. Source: peripheral blood, taken 28 days after the second dose of the MenACWY control vaccine. These receptors were obtained from an adult who received the MenACWY meningococcal vaccine as a control. CDR3s include the opening cysteine and the closing phenylalanine or tryptophan.

j_gene | v_gene | CDR3aa
TRBJ2-7 | TRBV7-9 | CASSLGRSSPEQYF
TRBJ1-6 | TRBV27 | CASRSPGTLNSPLHF
TRBJ2-1 | TRBV11-3 | CASSPSLGGSNEQFF
TRBJ2-1 | TRBV7-2 | CASSADRVGQFF
TRBJ1-4 | TRBV9 | CASSLSSGVEEKLFF
TRBJ2-1 | TRBV28 | CASSLGTSGEQFF
TRBJ2-5 | TRBV30 | CAWSVTRTEQETQYF
TRBJ2-2 | TRBV9 | CASSAPDRGDGELFF
TRBJ2-3 | TRBV11-2 | CASSMLGGAPTDTQYF
TRBJ2-5 | TRBV27 | CASSLGGGTGETQYF
TRBJ1-5 | TRBV19 | CASQGSGNQPQHF
TRBJ1-1 | TRBV4-2 | CASSQDRNRNTEAFF
TRBJ1-6 | TRBV6-1 | CASSRQGGNSPLHF
TRBJ2-7 | TRBV5-5 | CASSLRDRGELYEQYF
TRBJ1-3 | TRBV4-2 | CASSQAWVPGNTIYF
TRBJ1-5 | TRBV19 | CASSGNRGRQPQHF
TRBJ1-6 | TRBV2 | CASTETGGVNNSPLHF
TRBJ1-3 | TRBV3-1/TRBV3-2 | CASSSTGGWSGNTIYF
TRBJ1-1 | TRBV6-1 | CASSESRASASEAFF
TRBJ1-1 | TRBV15 | CATSDPGTLNTEAFF
TRBJ1-1 | TRBV7-2 | CASSPPRGMNTEAFF
TRBJ2-5 | TRBV11-1 | CASSTRQGVETQYF
TRBJ1-4 | TRBV5-4 | CASSSMSGTGDEKLFF
TRBJ2-1 | TRBV6-5 | CASSYSPAGGNNEQFF
TRBJ2-3 | TRBV9 | CASSVEVAPGTDTQYF
TRBJ2-7 | TRBV30 | CGYDREDYEQYF
TRBJ2-7 | TRBV7-3 | CASSSGGLQSYEQYF
TRBJ1-1 | TRBV30 | CAWTEWGVGTEAFF
TRBJ1-2 | TRBV9 | CASSATTRQGDYGYTF
TRBJ1-5 | TRBV2 | CASSESGRVGQPQHF
TRBJ2-5 | TRBV3-1/TRBV3-2 | CASSQAGSSETQYF
TRBJ1-5 | TRBV6-2/TRBV6-3 | CASSYRLGQGEGNQPQHF
TRBJ2-7 | TRBV3-1/TRBV3-2 | CASSQTDGGGYEQYF
TRBJ1-2 | TRBV3-1/TRBV3-2 | CASSQDRNYGYTF
TRBJ1-6 | TRBV19 | CASSMERHNSPLHF
TRBJ2-7 | TRBV19 | CASSADRGPPYEQYF
TRBJ2-5 | TRBV5-1 | CASKGRTSGAQETQYF
TRBJ2-5 | TRBV5-4 | CASSRKYRQRDQETQYF
TRBJ1-3 | TRBV29-1 | CSVVNRGRGNTIYF
TRBJ2-2 | TRBV2 | CASNRLGRGGGGELFF
TRBJ2-2 | TRBV4-2 | CASTLAGENTGELFF
TRBJ1-2 | TRBV3-1/TRBV3-2 | CASSQAGAYGYTF
TRBJ1-3 | TRBV14 | CTNSGNTIYF
TRBJ2-1 | TRBV25-1 | CASSDLQGYGYNEQFF
TRBJ2-7 | TRBV15 | CATSRDRRVQAF
TRBJ1-2 | TRBV5-4 | CASSLAGQGGYTF